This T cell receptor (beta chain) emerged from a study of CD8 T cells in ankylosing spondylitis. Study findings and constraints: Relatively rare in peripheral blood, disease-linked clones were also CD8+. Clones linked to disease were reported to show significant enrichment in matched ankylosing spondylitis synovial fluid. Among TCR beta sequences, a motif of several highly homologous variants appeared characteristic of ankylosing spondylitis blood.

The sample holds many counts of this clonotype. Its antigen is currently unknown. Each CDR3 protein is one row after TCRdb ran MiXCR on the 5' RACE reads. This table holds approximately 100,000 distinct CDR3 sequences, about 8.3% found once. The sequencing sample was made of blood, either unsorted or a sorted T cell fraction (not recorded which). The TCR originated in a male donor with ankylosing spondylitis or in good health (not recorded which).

In nucleotides, the CDR3 is TGCAGTGCTAAAGGGGGCCTCTATGGCTACACCTTC. Protein: CSAKGGLYGYTF. The chain joins TRBV20-1 to TRBJ1-2; 7 nucleotides match TRBD1. The CDR3 runs to 12 residues. The germline gives CDR1 DFQATT, CDR2 SNEGSKA (reference sequence). J gave up 4 bases and V 4 bases, and 3 bases lay outside the gene matches.